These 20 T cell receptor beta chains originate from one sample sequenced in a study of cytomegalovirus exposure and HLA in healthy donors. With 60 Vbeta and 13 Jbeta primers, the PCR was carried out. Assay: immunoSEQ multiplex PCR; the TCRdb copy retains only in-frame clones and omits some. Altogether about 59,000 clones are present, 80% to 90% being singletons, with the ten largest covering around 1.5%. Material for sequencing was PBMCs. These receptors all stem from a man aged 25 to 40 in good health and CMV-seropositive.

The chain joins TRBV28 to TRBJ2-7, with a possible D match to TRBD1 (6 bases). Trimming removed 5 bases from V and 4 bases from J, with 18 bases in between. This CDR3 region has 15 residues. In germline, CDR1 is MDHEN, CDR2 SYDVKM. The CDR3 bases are TGTGCCAGCAGTATTGCCGGGACATTCAATTACGAGCAGTACTTC. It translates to CASSIAGTFNYEQYF.

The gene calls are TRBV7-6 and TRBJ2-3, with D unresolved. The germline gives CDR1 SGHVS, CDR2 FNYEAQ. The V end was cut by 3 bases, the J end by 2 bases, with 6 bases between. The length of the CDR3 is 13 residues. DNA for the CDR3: TGTGCCAGCAGCTTGGCGGACACAGATACGCAGTATTTT. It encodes CASSLADTDTQYF.

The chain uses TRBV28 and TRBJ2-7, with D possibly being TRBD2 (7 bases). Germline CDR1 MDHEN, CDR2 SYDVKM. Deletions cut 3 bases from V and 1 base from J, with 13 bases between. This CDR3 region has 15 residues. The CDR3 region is CASSLGGAGSYEQYF. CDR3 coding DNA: TGTGCCAGCAGTTTGGGGGGGGCCGGATCCTACGAGCAGTACTTC.

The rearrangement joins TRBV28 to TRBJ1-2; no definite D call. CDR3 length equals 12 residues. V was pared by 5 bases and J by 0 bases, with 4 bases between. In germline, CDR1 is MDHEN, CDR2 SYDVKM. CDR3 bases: TGTGCCAGCAGTGTAGCTAACTATGGCTACACCTTC. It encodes CASSVANYGYTF.

The CDR3 spells CASSLTFWAGSYEQYF. CDR3 DNA sequence: TGTGCCAGCAGTTTAACCTTTTGGGCGGGTTCCTACGAGCAGTACTTC. This chain joins TRBV28 and TRBJ2-7; D possibly corresponds to TRBD2 (5 bases). V lost 2 bases to trimming and J lost 1 base, with 15 bases between them. The CDR3 spans 16 residues. Germline values: CDR1 MDHEN, CDR2 SYDVKM. The full variable domain, in which reference TRBV28 and TRBJ2-7 provide the parts outside the CDR3, is DVKVTQSSRYLVKRTGEKVFLECVQDMDHENMFWYRQDPGLGLRLIYFSYDVKMKEKGDIPEGYSVSREKKERFSLILESASTNQTSMYLCASSLTFWAGSYEQYFGPGTRLTVT.

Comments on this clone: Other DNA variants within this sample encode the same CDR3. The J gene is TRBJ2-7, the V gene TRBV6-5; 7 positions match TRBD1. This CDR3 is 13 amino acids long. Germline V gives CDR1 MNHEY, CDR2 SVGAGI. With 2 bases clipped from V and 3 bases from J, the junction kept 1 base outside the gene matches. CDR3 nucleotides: TGTGCCAGCAGTTACCGACAGGGCTACGAGCAGTACTTC. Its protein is CASSYRQGYEQYF.

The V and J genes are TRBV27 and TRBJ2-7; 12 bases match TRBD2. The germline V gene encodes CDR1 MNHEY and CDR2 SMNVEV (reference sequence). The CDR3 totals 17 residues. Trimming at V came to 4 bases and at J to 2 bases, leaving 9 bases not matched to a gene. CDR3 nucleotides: TGTGCCAGCAGTTATAGGGTACTAGCGGGAGGCCCCTACGAGCAGTACTTC. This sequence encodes CASSYRVLAGGPYEQYF.

The CDR3 here is CASSLAQGRNTGELFF. Written as DNA, the CDR3 is TGCGCCAGCAGCTTGGCCCAGGGGAGGAACACCGGGGAGCTGTTTTTT. The chain carries TRBV5-1 and TRBJ2-2, with D possibly being TRBD1 (6 bases). The CDR3 is 16 amino acids. Trimming cost V 0 bases and J 1 base, with 10 bases left between them. Per germline, CDR1 SGHRS and CDR2 YFSETQ.

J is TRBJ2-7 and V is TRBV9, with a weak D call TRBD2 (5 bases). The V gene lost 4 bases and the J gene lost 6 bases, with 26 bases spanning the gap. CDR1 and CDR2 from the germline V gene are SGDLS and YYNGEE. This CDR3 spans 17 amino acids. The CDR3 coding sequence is TGTGCCAGCAGCCCCACGAGAGGGCGTGGGGTACTCTTCGAGCAGTACTTC. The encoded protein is CASSPTRGRGVLFEQYF.

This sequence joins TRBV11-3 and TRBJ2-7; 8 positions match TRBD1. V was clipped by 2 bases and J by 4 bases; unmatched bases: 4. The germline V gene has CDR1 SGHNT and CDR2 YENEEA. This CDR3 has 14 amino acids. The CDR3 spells CASSLLTGEYEQYF. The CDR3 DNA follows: TGTGCCAGCAGCTTATTGACAGGGGAGTACGAGCAGTACTTC.

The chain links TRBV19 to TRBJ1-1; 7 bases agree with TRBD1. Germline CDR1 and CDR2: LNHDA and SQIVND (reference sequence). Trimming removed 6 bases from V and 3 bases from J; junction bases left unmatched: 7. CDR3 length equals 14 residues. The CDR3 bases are TGTGCCAGTAGCCTTCTTACAGGGGACACTGAAGCTTTCTTT. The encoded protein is CASSLLTGDTEAFF.

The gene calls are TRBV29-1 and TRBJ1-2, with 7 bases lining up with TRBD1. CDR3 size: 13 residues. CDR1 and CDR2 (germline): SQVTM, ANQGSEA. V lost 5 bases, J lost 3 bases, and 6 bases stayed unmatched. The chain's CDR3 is CSVLKGAYYGYTF. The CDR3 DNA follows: TGCAGCGTTCTTAAGGGGGCTTACTATGGCTACACCTTC.

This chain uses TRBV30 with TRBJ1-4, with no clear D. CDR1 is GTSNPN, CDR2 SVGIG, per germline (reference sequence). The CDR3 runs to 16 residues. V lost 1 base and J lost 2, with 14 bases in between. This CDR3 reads CAWSAPDTLTNEKLFF. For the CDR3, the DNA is TGTGCCTGGAGTGCCCCTGACACCCTGACTAATGAAAAACTGTTTTTT.

CDR3: CASRTTGGTGNTIYF. CDR3 nucleotide sequence: TGTGCCAGCAGGACAACAGGGGGTACTGGAAACACCATATATTTT. The gene calls are TRBV6-1 and TRBJ1-3, with TRBD1 identical over 8 bases. V was clipped by 6 bases and J by 2 bases; unmatched bases: 6. Per germline, CDR1 MNHNS and CDR2 SASEGT. The CDR3 extends over 15 amino acids.

The CDR3 nucleotides read TGTGCCAGCCGTTCGATCCAGAGCGGGGAAAACACCATATATTTT. It codes for CASRSIQSGENTIYF. The V gene is TRBV19, the J gene TRBJ1-3, with D uncertain. Germline CDR1 reads LNHDA; CDR2 reads SQIVND (reference sequence). The CDR3 consists of 15 residues. Trimming took 9 bases from V and 6 from J, leaving 21 bases between them.

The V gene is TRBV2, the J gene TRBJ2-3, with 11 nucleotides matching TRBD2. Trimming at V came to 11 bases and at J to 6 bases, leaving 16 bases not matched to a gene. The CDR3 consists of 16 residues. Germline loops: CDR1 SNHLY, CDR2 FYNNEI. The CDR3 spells CAAQGGVAGGPDTQYF. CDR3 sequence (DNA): TGTGCCGCCCAAGGGGGGGTAGCGGGAGGGCCCGATACGCAGTATTTT.

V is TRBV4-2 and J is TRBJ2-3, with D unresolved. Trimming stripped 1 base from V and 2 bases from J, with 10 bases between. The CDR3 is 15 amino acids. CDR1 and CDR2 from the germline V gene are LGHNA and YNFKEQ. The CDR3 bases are TGTGCCAGCAGCCAAGTGAAGGCGGCCACAGATACGCAGTATTTT. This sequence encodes CASSQVKAATDTQYF.

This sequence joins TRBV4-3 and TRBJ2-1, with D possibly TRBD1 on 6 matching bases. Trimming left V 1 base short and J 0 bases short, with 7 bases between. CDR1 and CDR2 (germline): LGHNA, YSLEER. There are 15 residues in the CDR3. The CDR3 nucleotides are TGCGCCAGCAGCCAAGCCAGGGGCTCCTACAATGAGCAGTTCTTC. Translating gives CASSQARGSYNEQFF.

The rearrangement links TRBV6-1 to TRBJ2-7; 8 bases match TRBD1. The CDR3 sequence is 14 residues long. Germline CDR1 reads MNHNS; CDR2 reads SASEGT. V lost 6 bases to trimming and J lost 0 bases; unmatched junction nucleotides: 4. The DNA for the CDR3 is TGTGCCAGCAGGGGGACAGGTAGCTCCTACGAGCAGTACTTC. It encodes CASRGTGSSYEQYF.

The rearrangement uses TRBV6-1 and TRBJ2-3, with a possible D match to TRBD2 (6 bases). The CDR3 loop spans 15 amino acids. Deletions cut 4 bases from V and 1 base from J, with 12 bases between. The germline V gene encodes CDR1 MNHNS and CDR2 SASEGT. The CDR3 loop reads CASSALAGGTDTQYF. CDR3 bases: TGTGCCAGCAGTGCACTAGCTGGGGGCACAGATACGCAGTATTTT.